The 30 T cell receptor beta chains given below trace back to one sample, sequenced in a study of OX40 agonist ivuxolimab in advanced cancers. Profiled with immunoSEQ multiplex PCR; TCRdb holds only in-frame clones, not every one. The sample shows 15,000 to 20,000 clones, roughly four fifths of them seen only once. Specimen: CD4+ or CD8+ T cells sorted from blood, collected in a trial of the OX40 agonist ivuxolimab. The receptors originated from an adult with an advanced solid tumor such as melanoma, head and neck, liver or kidney cancer.

The V and J genes are TRBV29-1 and TRBJ1-2, with D unclear. Germline loops: CDR1 SQVTM, CDR2 ANQGSEA. Trimming removed 1 base from V and 1 base from J, with 10 bases in between. The CDR3 runs to 14 residues. Written as DNA, the CDR3 is TGCAGCGTTGAAGGTCCGACGGGTAACTATGGCTACACCTTC. Its protein product is CSVEGPTGNYGYTF.

As DNA, the CDR3 is TGTGCCAGCAGCCCCGAACTAGCGGGGTTCCCCTACGAGCAGTACTTC. This codes for CASSPELAGFPYEQYF. V usage is TRBV6-6 and J usage is TRBJ2-7, with 10 bases matching TRBD2. The CDR3 has 16 amino acids. Germline V gives CDR1 MNHNY, CDR2 SVGAGI (reference sequence). V lost 6 bases and J lost 2; bases outside the gene matches: 10.

The chain joins TRBV19 to TRBJ1-1, with TRBD1 matching over 7 bases. V shed 5 bases and J 1 base; nucleotides not matched to a gene: 7. This CDR3 is built from 15 residues. The germline V gene has CDR1 LNHDA and CDR2 SQIVND (reference sequence). The CDR3 DNA sequence: TGTGCCAGTAGTCCCAGGACAGGTCCGAACACTGAAGCTTTCTTT. It translates to CASSPRTGPNTEAFF.

The chain joins TRBV4-2 to TRBJ1-1, with D possibly matching TRBD1 (5 bases). The V end was cut by 0 bases, the J end by 5 bases, with 19 bases between. Per germline, CDR1 LGHNA and CDR2 YNFKEQ. This CDR3 is 17 amino acids long. CDR3 region: CASSQDWEQAPGTEAFF. The CDR3 DNA reads TGTGCCAGCAGCCAAGATTGGGAACAGGCGCCGGGGACTGAAGCTTTCTTT.

The chain links TRBV30 to TRBJ2-7, with D unclear. The CDR3 is made up of 14 amino acids. In germline, CDR1 is GTSNPN, CDR2 SVGIG (reference sequence). The V end was cut by 0 bases, the J end by 3 bases, with 12 bases between. This CDR3 is CAWSVGGPLYEQYF. DNA of the CDR3: TGTGCCTGGAGTGTAGGTGGCCCTCTCTACGAGCAGTACTTC.

This clone showed up just once. This chain joins TRBV7-9 and TRBJ2-7; 11 positions match TRBD2. This CDR3 is built from 15 residues. The V segment lost 1 base and the J segment 4 bases; nucleotides outside the gene matches: 3. CDR1 is SEHNR, CDR2 FQNEAQ, per germline (reference sequence). CDR3 DNA sequence: TGTGCCAGCAGCTTAGAGACTAGCGGGATGTACGAGCAGTACTTC. Translation gives CASSLETSGMYEQYF.

The genes are TRBV2 and TRBJ2-7; TRBD2 matches 11 bases. Germline V gives CDR1 SNHLY, CDR2 FYNNEI. V shed 1 base, J shed 3 bases, and the junction held 2 bases outside the gene matches. CDR3 length: 15 residues. Here the CDR3 DNA reads TGTGCCAGCAGTGAAGTTGGACTAGCGGGCTACGAGCAGTACTTC. Translating it yields CASSEVGLAGYEQYF.

The V and J genes are TRBV4-3 and TRBJ1-4; possible D gene TRBD1, 6 bases. Germline values: CDR1 LGHNA, CDR2 YSLEER. The CDR3 runs to 16 residues. V lost 3 bases to trimming and J lost 5 bases, with 16 bases between them. CDR3 in DNA: TGCGCCAGCAGCCATGGAGAGGGGGTCACAAATGAAAAACTGTTTTTT. Its protein is CASSHGEGVTNEKLFF.

This chain joins TRBV14 and TRBJ1-2; 9 nucleotides match TRBD1. The CDR3 has 19 residues. The V segment lost 0 bases and the J segment 4 bases; nucleotides outside the gene matches: 15. Germline loops: CDR1 SGHDN, CDR2 FVKESK. CDR3 residues: CASSQDLGNRGLTGYGYTF. The CDR3 DNA follows: TGTGCCAGCAGCCAAGATCTGGGGAACAGGGGGCTTACGGGCTATGGCTACACCTTC. Drawing the rest from reference TRBV14 and TRBJ1-2, the complete variable domain is EAGVTQFPSHSVIEKGQTVTLRCDPISGHDNLYWYRRVMGKEIKFLLHFVKESKQDESGMPNNRFLAERTGGTYSTLKVQPAELEDSGVYFCASSQDLGNRGLTGYGYTFGSGTRLTVV.

V is TRBV21-1 and J is TRBJ2-7; the listed D gene, TRBD2, was not tested against the DNA. TRBV21-1 is an annotated pseudogene. The CDR3 runs to 15 residues. CDR3 sequence: CASSPTSGARGEQYF. Here the CDR3 DNA reads TGTGCCAGCAGCCCCACTAGCGGGGCCAGGGGCGAGCAGTACTTC.

This clone was counted a few times. In DNA form, the CDR3 reads TGTGCCAGCAGTCCCCTCGGGACCATGAACACTGAAGCTTTCTTT. Its protein is CASSPLGTMNTEAFF. The V and J genes are TRBV27 and TRBJ1-1; a weak D match, TRBD1 (5 bases). Between the trimmed V and J ends, which lost 5 bases and 0 bases, there was a span of 13 bases. This CDR3 comprises 15 residues. Germline V gene data show CDR1 as MNHEY and CDR2 as SMNVEV (reference sequence).

This chain links TRBV7-9 with TRBJ2-7; 8 bases align to TRBD2. CDR1 and CDR2 (germline): SEHNR, FQNEAQ (reference sequence). The CDR3 runs to 14 residues. Trimming took 4 bases from V and 1 from J; bases not matched to a gene: 3. CDR3 loop: CASSSGLVSYEQYF. For the CDR3, the DNA is TGTGCCAGCAGCTCGGGACTAGTATCCTACGAGCAGTACTTC.

The chain joins TRBV6-1 to TRBJ2-5; D is possibly TRBD2 (5 bases). V was cut by 5 bases and J by 5 bases, with 12 bases left in between. This CDR3 region has 13 residues. The V gene's germline CDR1 is MNHNS and CDR2 SASEGT. The CDR3 DNA reads TGTGCCAGCAGTTATCTTGGGGAGGAGACCCAGTACTTC. Protein: CASSYLGEETQYF.

The chain has TRBV25-1 and TRBJ2-1, with D possibly matching TRBD1 (6 bases). V dropped 1 base and J dropped 4 bases, with 11 bases sitting between them. The CDR3 runs to 15 residues. From germline, CDR1 is MGHDK and CDR2 SYGVNS. The CDR3 sequence: CASSEFRTAYNEQFF. DNA of the CDR3: TGTGCCAGCAGTGAATTCAGGACAGCTTACAATGAGCAGTTCTTC.

The chain joins TRBV7-2 to TRBJ2-3, with a weak D call TRBD2 (5 bases). The CDR3 sequence is 13 residues long. The V end was cut by 4 bases, the J end by 5 bases, with 10 bases between. CDR1 is SGHTA and CDR2 is FQGNSA in the germline V gene. CDR3 in DNA: TGTGCCAGCAGCTACAGCGCGGGAGATACGCAGTATTTT. Its protein product is CASSYSAGDTQYF.

The CDR3 here is CAWSAPSSSYEQYF. The CDR3 DNA is TGTGCCTGGAGTGCTCCTAGCTCCTCCTACGAGCAGTACTTC. The chain joins TRBV30 to TRBJ2-7; perhaps TRBD2 as D (5 bases). The CDR3 is 14 residues long. Deletions cut 1 base from V and 0 bases from J, with 10 bases between. CDR1 and CDR2 (germline): GTSNPN, SVGIG (reference sequence).

This clone has more than one count but fewer than ten. This chain joins TRBV7-8 and TRBJ1-3; D is perhaps TRBD1 (5 bases). CDR3 size: 16 residues. The germline V gene has CDR1 SGHVS and CDR2 FQNEAQ. V was clipped by 5 bases and J by 0 bases, with 14 bases between them. As DNA, the CDR3 is TGTGCCAGCAGCACCCAACAGGAAAGCTCTGGAAACACCATATATTTT. Its protein is CASSTQQESSGNTIYF.

This chain connects TRBV6-5 to TRBJ2-7, with D perhaps matching TRBD2 (5 bases). Trimming left V 2 bases short and J 7 bases short, with 12 bases between. CDR3 length equals 13 residues. Germline lookup yields CDR1 MNHEY and CDR2 SVGAGI. Written as DNA, the CDR3 is TGTGCCAGCAGTTACAGGGAGCAATTGGAGCAGTACTTC. Protein sequence: CASSYREQLEQYF.

This clone was detected only once. This rearrangement joins TRBV20-1 to TRBJ2-7, with D unclear. Trimming pared 6 bases from V and 3 bases from J, leaving 9 bases between. Germline lookup yields CDR1 DFQATT and CDR2 SNEGSKA (reference sequence). The CDR3 is made up of 11 amino acids. The CDR3 region is CSAKDGYEQYF. Here the CDR3 DNA reads TGCAGTGCAAAGGACGGCTACGAGCAGTACTTC.

A word on this clone: The junction shows a germline mismatch at one end, possibly a read error. The CDR3 loop reads CASSLGAVASEQYF. As DNA, the CDR3 is TGCGCCAGCAGCTTAGGTGCGGTAGCTTCCGAGCAGTACTTC. V usage is TRBV7-8 and J usage is TRBJ2-7; D is uncertain. This CDR3 spans 14 amino acids. Germline loops: CDR1 SGHVS, CDR2 FQNEAQ.

This chain joins TRBV6-5 and TRBJ1-1; D possibly corresponds to TRBD1 (5 bases). With 8 bases removed from V and 3 bases from J, the gap between germline ends came to 19 bases. CDR3 length: 15 residues. CDR1 and CDR2 from the germline V gene are MNHEY and SVGAGI. The CDR3 sequence: CASRESWGRDTEAFF. The DNA for the CDR3 is TGTGCCAGCCGAGAAAGCTGGGGACGGGACACTGAAGCTTTCTTT.

The chain employs TRBV9 and TRBJ1-1; the D gene is possibly TRBD1 (5 bases). This CDR3 region has 13 residues. Germline CDR1 SGDLS, CDR2 YYNGEE. Trimming cost V 2 bases and J 7 bases, with 12 bases left between them. The CDR3, as DNA: TGTGCCAGCAGCGTTACCGGGACGTATGAAGCTTTCTTT. As protein: CASSVTGTYEAFF.

Only one count was recorded for this clone. The chain has TRBV2 and TRBJ2-2; D possibly matches TRBD1 or TRBD2 (7 bases each). With 2 bases removed from V and 6 bases from J, the gap between germline ends came to 13 bases. CDR1 and CDR2 (germline): SNHLY, FYNNEI. The CDR3 loop spans 15 amino acids. The CDR3 is CASSEQGGTPGELFF. CDR3 DNA sequence: TGTGCCAGCAGTGAACAGGGGGGGACGCCCGGGGAGCTGTTTTTT.

The chain has TRBV7-2 and TRBJ2-5; possible D gene TRBD2, 6 bases. Germline CDR1 is SGHTA and CDR2 is FQGNSA. Trimming cost V 5 bases and J 4 bases, with 17 bases left between them. This CDR3 is built from 15 residues. CDR3 DNA sequence: TGTGCCAGCAGCGACCCCCGGGGCGGGATAGAGACCCAGTACTTC. Translating gives CASSDPRGGIETQYF. Drawing the rest from reference TRBV7-2 and TRBJ2-5, the complete variable domain is GAGVSQSPSNKVTEKGKDVELRCDPISGHTALYWYRQSLGQGLEFLIYFQGNSAPDKSGLPSDRFSAERTGGSVSTLTIQRTQQEDSAVYLCASSDPRGGIETQYFGPGTRLLVL.

This clone was counted only a few times. The rearrangement links TRBV9 to TRBJ1-1, with TRBD1 matching 9 bases. The germline gives CDR1 SGDLS, CDR2 YYNGEE. After removal of 0 bases from V and 4 bases from J, the junction contained 4 bases not matched to a gene. The CDR3 is 15 residues long. The CDR3 DNA reads as TGTGCCAGCAGCGTAGCGAGGACAGGGGCCACTGAAGCTTTCTTT. Amino acids: CASSVARTGATEAFF.

This clone has just one count. The V call is TRBV6-6, the J call TRBJ1-2, with 9 bases lining up with TRBD1. There are 14 residues in the CDR3. Germline V lookup: CDR1 MNHNY, CDR2 SVGAGI (reference sequence). With 2 bases clipped from V and 4 bases from J, the junction kept 2 bases outside the gene matches. The CDR3 region is CASSYKQGAYGYTF. CDR3 nucleotide sequence: TGTGCCAGCAGTTACAAACAGGGGGCCTATGGCTACACCTTC.

The V call is TRBV28, the J call TRBJ1-2; tentative D call: TRBD1 (5 bases). Deletions cut 7 bases from V and 6 bases from J, with 12 bases between. Germline V gene data show CDR1 as MDHEN and CDR2 as SYDVKM. This CDR3 is built from 12 residues. The CDR3: CASTPGGDGYTF. The CDR3 DNA sequence: TGTGCCAGCACCCCCGGGGGGGATGGCTACACCTTC.

The chain links TRBV11-2 to TRBJ1-6; D possibly corresponds to TRBD1 (5 bases). CDR1 is SGHAT and CDR2 is FQNNGV in the germline V gene. The CDR3 covers 15 residues. V was shortened by 4 bases and J by 5 bases, with 12 bases between the two germline ends. CDR3 amino acids: CASSSLWDHNSPLHF. The CDR3 DNA sequence: TGTGCCAGCAGCTCTTTGTGGGACCATAATTCACCCCTCCACTTT.

The chain joins TRBV6-6 to TRBJ2-7; 11 nucleotides match TRBD2. This CDR3 is built from 15 residues. Germline V gene lookup returns CDR1 MNHNY and CDR2 SVGAGI (reference sequence). J lost 1 base, V lost 3 bases, and 2 bases had no gene match. CDR3 residues: CASSYVAGGSYEQYF. The DNA for the CDR3 is TGTGCCAGCAGTTATGTAGCGGGAGGGTCCTACGAGCAGTACTTC.

This clone was observed once. The chain couples TRBV7-9 to TRBJ2-1; 10 bases agree with TRBD2. V shed 1 base, J shed 7 bases, and the junction held 13 bases outside the gene matches. Germline V gene data show CDR1 as SEHNR and CDR2 as FQNEAQ (reference sequence). This CDR3 contains 18 residues. CDR3 sequence (DNA): TGTGCCAGCAGCTTAGTTTCTGTCCCACTAGCGGGGCGGAATGAGCAGTTCTTC. It yields the protein CASSLVSVPLAGRNEQFF.